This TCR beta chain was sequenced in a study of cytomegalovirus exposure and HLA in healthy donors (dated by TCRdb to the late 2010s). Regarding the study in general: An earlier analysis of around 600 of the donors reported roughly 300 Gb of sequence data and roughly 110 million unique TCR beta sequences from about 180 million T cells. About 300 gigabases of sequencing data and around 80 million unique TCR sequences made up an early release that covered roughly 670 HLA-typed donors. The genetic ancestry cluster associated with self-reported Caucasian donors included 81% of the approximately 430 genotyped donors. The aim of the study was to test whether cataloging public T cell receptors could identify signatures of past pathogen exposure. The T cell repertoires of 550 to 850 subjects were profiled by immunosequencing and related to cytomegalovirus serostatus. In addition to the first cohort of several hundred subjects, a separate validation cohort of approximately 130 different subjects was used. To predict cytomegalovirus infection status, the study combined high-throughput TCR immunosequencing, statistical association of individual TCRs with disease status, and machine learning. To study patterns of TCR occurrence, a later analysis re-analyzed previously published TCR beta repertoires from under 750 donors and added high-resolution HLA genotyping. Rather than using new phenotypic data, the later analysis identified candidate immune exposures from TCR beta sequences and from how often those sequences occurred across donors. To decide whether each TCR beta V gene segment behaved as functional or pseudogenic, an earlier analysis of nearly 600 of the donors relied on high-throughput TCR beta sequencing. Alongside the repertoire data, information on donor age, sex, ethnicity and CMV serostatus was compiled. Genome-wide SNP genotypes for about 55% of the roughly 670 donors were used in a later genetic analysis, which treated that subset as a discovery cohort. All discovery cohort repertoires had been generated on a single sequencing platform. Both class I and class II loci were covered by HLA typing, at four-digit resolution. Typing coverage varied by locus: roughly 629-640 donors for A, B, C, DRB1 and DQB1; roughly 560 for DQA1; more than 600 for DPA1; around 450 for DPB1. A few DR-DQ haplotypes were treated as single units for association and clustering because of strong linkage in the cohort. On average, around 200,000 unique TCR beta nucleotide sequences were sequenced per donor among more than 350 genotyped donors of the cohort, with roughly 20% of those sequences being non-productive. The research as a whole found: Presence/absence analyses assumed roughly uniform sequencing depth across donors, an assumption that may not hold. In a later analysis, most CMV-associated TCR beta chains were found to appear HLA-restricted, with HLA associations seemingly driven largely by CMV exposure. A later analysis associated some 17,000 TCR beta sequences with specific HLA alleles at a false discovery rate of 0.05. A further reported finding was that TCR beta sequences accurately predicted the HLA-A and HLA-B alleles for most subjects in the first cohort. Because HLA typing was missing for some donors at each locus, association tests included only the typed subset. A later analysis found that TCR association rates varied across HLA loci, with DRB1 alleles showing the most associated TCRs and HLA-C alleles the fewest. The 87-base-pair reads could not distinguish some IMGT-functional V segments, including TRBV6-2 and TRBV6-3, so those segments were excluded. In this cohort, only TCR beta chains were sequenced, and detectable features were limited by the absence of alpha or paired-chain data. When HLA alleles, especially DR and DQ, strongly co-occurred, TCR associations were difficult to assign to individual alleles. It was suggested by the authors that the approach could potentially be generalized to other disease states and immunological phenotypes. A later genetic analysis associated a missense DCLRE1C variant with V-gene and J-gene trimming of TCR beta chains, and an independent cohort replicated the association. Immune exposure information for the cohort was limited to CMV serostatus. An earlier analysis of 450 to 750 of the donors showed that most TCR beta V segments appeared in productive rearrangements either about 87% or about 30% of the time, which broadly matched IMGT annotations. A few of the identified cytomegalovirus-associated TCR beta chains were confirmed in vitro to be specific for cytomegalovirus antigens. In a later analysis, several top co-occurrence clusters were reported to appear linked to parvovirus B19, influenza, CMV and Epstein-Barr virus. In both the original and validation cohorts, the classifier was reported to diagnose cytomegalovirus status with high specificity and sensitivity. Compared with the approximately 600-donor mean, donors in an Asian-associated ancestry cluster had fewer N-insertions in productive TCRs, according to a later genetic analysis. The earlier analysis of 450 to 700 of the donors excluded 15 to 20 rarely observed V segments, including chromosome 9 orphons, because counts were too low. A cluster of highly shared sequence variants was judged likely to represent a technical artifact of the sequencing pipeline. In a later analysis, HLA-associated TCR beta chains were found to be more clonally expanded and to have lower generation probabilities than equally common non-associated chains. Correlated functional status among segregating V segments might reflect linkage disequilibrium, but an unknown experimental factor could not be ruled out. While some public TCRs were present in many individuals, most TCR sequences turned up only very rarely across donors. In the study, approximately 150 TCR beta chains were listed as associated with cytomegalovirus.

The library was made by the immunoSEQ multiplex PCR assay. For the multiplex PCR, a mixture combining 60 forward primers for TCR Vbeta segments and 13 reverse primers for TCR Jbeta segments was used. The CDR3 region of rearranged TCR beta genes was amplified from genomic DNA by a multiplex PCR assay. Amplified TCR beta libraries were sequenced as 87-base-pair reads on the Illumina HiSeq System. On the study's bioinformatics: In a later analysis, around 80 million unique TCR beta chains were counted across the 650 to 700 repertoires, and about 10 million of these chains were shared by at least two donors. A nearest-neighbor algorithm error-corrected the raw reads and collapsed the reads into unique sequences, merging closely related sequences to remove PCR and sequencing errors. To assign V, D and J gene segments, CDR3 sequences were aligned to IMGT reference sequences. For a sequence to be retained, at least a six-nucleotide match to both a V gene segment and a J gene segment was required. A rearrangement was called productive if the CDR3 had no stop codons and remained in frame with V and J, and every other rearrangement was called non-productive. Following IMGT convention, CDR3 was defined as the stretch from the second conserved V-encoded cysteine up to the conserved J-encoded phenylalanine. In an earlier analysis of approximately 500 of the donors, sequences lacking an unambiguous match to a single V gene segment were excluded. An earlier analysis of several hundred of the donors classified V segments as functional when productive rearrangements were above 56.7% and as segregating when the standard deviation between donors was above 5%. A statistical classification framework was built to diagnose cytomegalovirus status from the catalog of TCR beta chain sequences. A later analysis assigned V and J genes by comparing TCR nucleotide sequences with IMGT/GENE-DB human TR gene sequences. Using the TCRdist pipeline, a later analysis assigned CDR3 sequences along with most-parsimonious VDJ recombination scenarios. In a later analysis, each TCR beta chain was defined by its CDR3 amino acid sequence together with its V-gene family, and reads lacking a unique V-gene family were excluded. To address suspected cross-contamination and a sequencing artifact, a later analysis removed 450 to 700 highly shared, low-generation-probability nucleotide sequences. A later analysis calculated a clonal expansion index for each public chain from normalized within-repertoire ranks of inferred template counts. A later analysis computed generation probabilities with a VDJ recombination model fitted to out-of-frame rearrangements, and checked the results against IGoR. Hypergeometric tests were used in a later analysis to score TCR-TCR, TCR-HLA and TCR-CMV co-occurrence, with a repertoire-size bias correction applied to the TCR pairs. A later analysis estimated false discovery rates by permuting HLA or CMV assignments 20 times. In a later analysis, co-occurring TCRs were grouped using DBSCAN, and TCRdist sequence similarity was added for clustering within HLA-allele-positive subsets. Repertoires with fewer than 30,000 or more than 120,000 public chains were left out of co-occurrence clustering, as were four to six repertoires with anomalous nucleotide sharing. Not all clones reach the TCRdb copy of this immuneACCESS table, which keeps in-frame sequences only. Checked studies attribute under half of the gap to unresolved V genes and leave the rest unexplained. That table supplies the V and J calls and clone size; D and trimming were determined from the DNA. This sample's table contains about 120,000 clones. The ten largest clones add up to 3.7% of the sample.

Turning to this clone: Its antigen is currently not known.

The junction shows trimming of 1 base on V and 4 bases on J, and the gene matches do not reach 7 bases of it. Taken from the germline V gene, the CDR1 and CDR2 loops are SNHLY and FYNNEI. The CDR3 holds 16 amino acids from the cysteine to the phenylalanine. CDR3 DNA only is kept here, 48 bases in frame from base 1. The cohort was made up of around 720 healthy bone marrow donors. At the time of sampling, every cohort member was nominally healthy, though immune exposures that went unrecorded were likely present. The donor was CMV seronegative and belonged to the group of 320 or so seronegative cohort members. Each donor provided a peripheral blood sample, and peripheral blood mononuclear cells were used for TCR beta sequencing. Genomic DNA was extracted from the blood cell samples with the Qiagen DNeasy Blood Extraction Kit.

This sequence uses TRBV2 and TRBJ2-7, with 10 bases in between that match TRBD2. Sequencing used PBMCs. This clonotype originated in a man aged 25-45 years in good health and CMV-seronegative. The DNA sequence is TGTGCCAGCAGTGAAGGTATTAGCGGGGGGTCTTACGAGCAGTACTTC. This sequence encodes CASSEGISGGSYEQYF.